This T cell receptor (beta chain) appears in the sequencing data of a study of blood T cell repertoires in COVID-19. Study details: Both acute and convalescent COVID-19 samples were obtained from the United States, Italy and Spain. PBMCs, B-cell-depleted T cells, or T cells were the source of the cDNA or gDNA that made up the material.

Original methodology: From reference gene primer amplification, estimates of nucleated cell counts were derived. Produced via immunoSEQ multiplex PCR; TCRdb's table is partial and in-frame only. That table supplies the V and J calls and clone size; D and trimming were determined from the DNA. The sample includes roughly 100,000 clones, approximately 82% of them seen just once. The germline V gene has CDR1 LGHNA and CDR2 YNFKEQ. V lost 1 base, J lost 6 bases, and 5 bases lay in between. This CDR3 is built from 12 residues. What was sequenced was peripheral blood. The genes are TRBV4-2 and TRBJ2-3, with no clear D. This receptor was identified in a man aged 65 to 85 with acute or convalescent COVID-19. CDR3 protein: CASSQGLDTQYF. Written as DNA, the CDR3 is TGTGCCAGCAGCCAAGGGCTGGATACGCAGTATTTT.